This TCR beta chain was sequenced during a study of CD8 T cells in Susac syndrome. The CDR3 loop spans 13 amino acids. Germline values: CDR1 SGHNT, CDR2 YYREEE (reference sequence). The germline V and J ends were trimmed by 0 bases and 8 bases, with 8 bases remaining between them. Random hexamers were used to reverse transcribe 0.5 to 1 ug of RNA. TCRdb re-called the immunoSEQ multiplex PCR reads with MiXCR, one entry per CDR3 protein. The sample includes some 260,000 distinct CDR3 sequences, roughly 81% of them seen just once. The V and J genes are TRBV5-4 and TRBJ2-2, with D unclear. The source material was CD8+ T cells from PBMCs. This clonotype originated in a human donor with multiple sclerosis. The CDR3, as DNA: TGTGCCAGCAGCTTGGAACGTGGGGGGGAGCTGTTTTTT. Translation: CASSLERGGELFF.